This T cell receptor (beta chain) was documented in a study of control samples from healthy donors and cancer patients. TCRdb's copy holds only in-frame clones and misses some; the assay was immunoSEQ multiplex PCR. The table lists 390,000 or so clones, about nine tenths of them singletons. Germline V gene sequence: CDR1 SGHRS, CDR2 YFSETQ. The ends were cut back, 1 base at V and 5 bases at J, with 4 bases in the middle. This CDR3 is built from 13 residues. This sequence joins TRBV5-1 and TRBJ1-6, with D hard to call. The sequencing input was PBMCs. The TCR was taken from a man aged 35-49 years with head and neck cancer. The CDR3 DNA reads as TGCGCCAGCAGCTTGACGGATAATTCACCCCTCCACTTT. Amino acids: CASSLTDNSPLHF.